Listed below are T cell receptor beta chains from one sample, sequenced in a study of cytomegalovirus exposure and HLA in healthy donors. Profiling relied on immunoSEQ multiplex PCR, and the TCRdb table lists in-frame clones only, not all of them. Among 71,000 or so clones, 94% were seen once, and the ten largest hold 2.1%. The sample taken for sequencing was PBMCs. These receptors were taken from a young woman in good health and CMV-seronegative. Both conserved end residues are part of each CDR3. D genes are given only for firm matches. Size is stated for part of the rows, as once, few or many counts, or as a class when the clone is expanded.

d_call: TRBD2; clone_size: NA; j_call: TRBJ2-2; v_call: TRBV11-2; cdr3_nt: TGTGCCAGCAGCCCACGGGGGGTACTGAACACCGGGGAGCTGTTTTTT; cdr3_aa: CASSPRGVLNTGELFF
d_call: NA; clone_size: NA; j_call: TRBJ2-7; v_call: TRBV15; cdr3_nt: TGTGCCACCAGCAGAGATGCGGGGGCGAGCTCCTACGAGCAGTACTTC; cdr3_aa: CATSRDAGASSYEQYF
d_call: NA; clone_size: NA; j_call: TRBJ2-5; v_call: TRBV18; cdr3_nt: TGTGCCAGCTCACCACCAGGGGTCGAGACCCAGTACTTC; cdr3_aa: CASSPPGVETQYF
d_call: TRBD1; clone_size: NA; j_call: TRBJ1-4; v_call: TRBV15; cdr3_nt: TGTGCCACCAGCAGAGACCAGGACAGGGGTTTTTTCCGGGGTGAAAAACTGTTTTTT; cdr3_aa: CATSRDQDRGFFRGEKLFF
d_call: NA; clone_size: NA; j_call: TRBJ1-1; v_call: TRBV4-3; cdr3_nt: TGCGCCAGCAGCCAAGATTGGCAGGGTGAGGCTTTCTTT; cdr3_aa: CASSQDWQGEAFF
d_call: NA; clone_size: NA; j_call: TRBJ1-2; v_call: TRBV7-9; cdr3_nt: TGTGCCAGCAGCTCGGTCGGGGGGAAAGCTAACTATGGCTACACCTTC; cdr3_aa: CASSSVGGKANYGYTF
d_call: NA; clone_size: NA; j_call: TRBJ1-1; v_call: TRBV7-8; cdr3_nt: TGTGCCAGCAGCCTGTCCGAGGCTTACACTGAAGCTTTCTTT; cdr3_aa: CASSLSEAYTEAFF
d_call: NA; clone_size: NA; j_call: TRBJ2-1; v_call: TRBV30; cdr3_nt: TGTGCCTGGAGTACCGGACAGTTCACCTACAATGAGCAGTTCTTC; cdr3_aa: CAWSTGQFTYNEQFF
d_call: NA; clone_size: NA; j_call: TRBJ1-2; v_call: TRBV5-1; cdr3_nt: TGCGCCAGCAGCTTGGACAGGGCTAACTATGGCTACACCTTC; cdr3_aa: CASSLDRANYGYTF
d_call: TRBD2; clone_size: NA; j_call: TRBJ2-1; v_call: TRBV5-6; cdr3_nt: TGTGCCAGCAGGCCGACCCCTGGGAGCGGGATCACGAATGAGCAGTTCTTC; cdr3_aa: CASRPTPGSGITNEQFF
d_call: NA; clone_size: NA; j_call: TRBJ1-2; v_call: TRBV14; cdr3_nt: TGTGCCAGCAGCCAAGATCAAACAGGGAAGTGGGGCTACACCTTC; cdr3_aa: CASSQDQTGKWGYTF
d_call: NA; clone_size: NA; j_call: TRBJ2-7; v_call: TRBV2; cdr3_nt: TGTGCCAGCAGTGAATACACCTCCTACGAGCAGTACTTC; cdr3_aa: CASSEYTSYEQYF
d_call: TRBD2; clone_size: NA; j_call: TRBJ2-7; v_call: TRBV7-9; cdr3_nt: TGTGCCAGCAGCTTATTAGCGGGAGGCGCGAACGAGCAGTACTTC; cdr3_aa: CASSLLAGGANEQYF
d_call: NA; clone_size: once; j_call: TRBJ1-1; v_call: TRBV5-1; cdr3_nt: TGCGCCAGCAGCGGGGCTTATGAATTCGGCACTGAAGCTTTCTTT; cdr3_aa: CASSGAYEFGTEAFF
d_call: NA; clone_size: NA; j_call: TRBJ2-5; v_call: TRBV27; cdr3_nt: TGTGCCAGCAGTTTAGAGGGCTACGAGACCCAGTACTTC; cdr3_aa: CASSLEGYETQYF
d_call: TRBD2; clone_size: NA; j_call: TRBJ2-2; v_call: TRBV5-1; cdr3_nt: TGCGCCAGCCGAACTAGCGGGATAATAACCGGGGAGCTGTTTTTT; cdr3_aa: CASRTSGIITGELFF
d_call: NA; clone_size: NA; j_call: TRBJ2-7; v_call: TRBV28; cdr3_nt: TGTGCCAGCAGTTACGGCGGGACCCACTACGAGCAGTACTTC; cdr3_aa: CASSYGGTHYEQYF
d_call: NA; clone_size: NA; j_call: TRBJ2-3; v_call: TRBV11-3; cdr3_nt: TGTGCCAGCAGCTTAATGTTTGGCGGCCTACGAGGAGATACGCAGTATTTT; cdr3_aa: CASSLMFGGLRGDTQYF
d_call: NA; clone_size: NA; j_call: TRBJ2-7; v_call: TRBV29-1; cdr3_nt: TGCAGCGTTGCCTCGGTAGGCGGCGAGCAGTACTTC; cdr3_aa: CSVASVGGEQYF
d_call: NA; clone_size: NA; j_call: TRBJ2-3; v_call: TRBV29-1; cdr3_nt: TGCAGCGTTGGACAGTTCACAGATACGCAGTATTTT; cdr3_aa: CSVGQFTDTQYF
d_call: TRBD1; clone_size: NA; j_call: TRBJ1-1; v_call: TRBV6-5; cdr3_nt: TGTGCCAGCAGCGCCGGGACAGGGGTCGTCACTGAAGCTTTCTTT; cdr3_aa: CASSAGTGVVTEAFF
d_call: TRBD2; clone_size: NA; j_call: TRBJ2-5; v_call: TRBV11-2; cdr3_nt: TGTGCCAGCAGCTTAGATCTTGTCCCCAGACTAGCGGGGGGGAAAGAGACCCAGTACTTC; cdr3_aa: CASSLDLVPRLAGGKETQYF